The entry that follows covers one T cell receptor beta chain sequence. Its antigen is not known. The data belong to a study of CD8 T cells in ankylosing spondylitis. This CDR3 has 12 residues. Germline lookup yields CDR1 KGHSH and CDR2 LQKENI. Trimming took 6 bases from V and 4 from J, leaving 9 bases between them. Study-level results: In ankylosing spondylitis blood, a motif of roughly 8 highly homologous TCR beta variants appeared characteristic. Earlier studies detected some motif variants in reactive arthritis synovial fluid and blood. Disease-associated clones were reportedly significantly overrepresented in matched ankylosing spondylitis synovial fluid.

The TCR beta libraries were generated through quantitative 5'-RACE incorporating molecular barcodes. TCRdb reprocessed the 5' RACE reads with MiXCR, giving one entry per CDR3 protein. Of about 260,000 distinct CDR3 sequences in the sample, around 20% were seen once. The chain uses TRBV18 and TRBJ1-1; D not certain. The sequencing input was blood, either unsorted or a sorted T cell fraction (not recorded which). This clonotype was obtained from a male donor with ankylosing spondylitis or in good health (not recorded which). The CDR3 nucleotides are TGTGCCAGCTCTCCCAAGGGCACTGAAGCTTTCTTT. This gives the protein CASSPKGTEAFF.